This TCR beta chain is drawn from a study of cytomegalovirus exposure and HLA in healthy donors. About the research overall: Across around 400 genotyped donors, around 80% landed in the Caucasian-associated ancestry cluster. Overall study results and limits: A previous analysis found most TCR beta V segments productive roughly 90% or roughly 30% of the time. In a later analysis, the majority of CMV-associated beta chains seemingly showed HLA restriction. The listing of 150 or so TCR beta chains classed them as cytomegalovirus-associated.

V was shortened by 8 bases and J by 6 bases, with 10 bases between the two germline ends. Germline V gene sequence: CDR1 SEHNR, CDR2 FQNEAQ (reference sequence). The CDR3 consists of 11 residues. A few counts support this clone. The target antigen is unknown. The PCR ran on 60 Vbeta and 13 Jbeta primers. The method was immunoSEQ multiplex PCR; TCRdb's version includes in-frame clones alone and lacks a portion of them. The top ten clones hold under 2% of a sample with around 120,000 clones, just over 15% of them seen once. The rearrangement joins TRBV7-9 to TRBJ1-2; D may be TRBD1 (5 bases). The TCR originated in a woman younger than 30 in good health and CMV-seronegative. Sequenced material: PBMCs. CDR3: CASGRGDGYTF. In DNA, the CDR3 is TGTGCCAGCGGGAGGGGCGATGGCTACACCTTC.